Presented here are 10 T cell receptor beta chains from one specimen sequenced in a study of cytomegalovirus exposure and HLA in healthy donors. It was with 60 Vbeta and 13 Jbeta primers that the PCR ran. Libraries were prepared by immunoSEQ multiplex PCR; TCRdb keeps only in-frame clonotypes and omits some of them. Here the sample spans about 120,000 clones, approximately 75% being singletons. Specimen: PBMCs. These receptors all come from a man in his forties or fifties in good health and CMV-seronegative.

The rearrangement links TRBV11-2 to TRBJ2-2; a weak D match, TRBD2 (5 bases). The CDR3 has 19 amino acids. V lost 5 bases, J lost 6 bases, and 28 bases lay in between. From germline, CDR1 is SGHAT and CDR2 FQNNGV. The CDR3 region is CASSKRTGLSLSVPGELFF. CDR3 nucleotide sequence: TGTGCCAGCAGCAAAAGGACTGGATTATCCCTTAGCGTCCCCGGGGAGCTGTTTTTT.

The chain couples TRBV7-2 to TRBJ2-1; 7 bases fit TRBD1. This CDR3 region has 13 residues. Germline V lookup: CDR1 SGHTA, CDR2 FQGNSA. With 3 bases clipped from V and 8 bases from J, the junction kept 4 bases outside the gene matches. CDR3 in DNA: TGTGCCAGCAGCTTCACAGGGGTCGATGAGCAGTTCTTC. Amino acid sequence: CASSFTGVDEQFF.

This clone was seen a handful of times. The gene calls are TRBV9 and TRBJ1-4; TRBD1 matches 7 bases. Germline lookup yields CDR1 SGDLS and CDR2 YYNGEE. The CDR3 runs 14 residues. V lost 3 bases and J lost 7; bases outside the gene matches: 6. The CDR3 bases are TGTGCCAGCAGCGCCGAGACAGGGTTTGAAAAACTGTTTTTT. This gives the protein CASSAETGFEKLFF. Full variable domain (missing parts from reference TRBV9 and TRBJ1-4): DSGVTQTPKHLITATGQRVTLRCSPRSGDLSVYWYQQSLDQGLQFLIQYYNGEERAKGNILERFSAQQFPDLHSELNLSSLELGDSALYFCASSAETGFEKLFFGSGTQLSVL.

The rearrangement links TRBV10-1 to TRBJ2-1; a weak D match, TRBD1 (6 bases). CDR1 WNHNN and CDR2 SYGVQD come from the germline V gene (reference sequence). The CDR3 is 16 residues long. Trimming took 6 bases from V and 0 from J, leaving 15 bases between them. This CDR3 is CASSLTGISSYNEQFF. The DNA of the CDR3 is TGCGCCAGCAGCTTAACAGGGATCTCCTCCTACAATGAGCAGTTCTTC.

The rearrangement links TRBV5-5 to TRBJ2-5, with a weak D call TRBD2 (5 bases). Trimming took off 1 base at V and 2 bases at J, with 15 bases between the two ends. The length of the CDR3 is 16 residues. The germline CDR1 and CDR2 sequences are SGHKS and YYEKEE (reference sequence). CDR3: CASSLPLGVSQETQYF. DNA of the CDR3: TGTGCCAGCAGCTTGCCACTCGGGGTGTCTCAAGAGACCCAGTACTTC. The full variable domain, completed using reference TRBV5-5 and TRBJ2-5, is DAGVTQSPTHLIKTRGQQVTLRCSPISGHKSVSWYQQVLGQGPQFIFQYYEKEERGRGNFPDRFSARQFPNYSSELNVNALLLGDSALYLCASSLPLGVSQETQYFGPGTRLLVL.

This chain uses TRBV5-6 with TRBJ1-5; D is uncertain. Germline CDR1 reads SGHDT; CDR2 reads YYEEEE. The V gene lost 0 bases and the J gene lost 5 bases, with 12 bases spanning the gap. The CDR3 is 15 amino acids. The CDR3 nucleotides read TGTGCCAGCAGCTTGGAGCGGGAAAATGATCAGCCCCAGCATTTT. Translating gives CASSLERENDQPQHF.

This clone is labeled medium-sized. The chain couples TRBV27 to TRBJ2-1, with 8 positions matching TRBD2. The CDR3 covers 14 residues. Germline CDR1 and CDR2: MNHEY and SMNVEV (reference sequence). With 8 bases clipped from V and 5 bases from J, the junction kept 8 bases outside the gene matches. CDR3 sequence reads: CASGISGANNEQFF. The CDR3 nucleotides read TGTGCCAGCGGAATTAGCGGGGCTAACAATGAGCAGTTCTTC.

The gene calls are TRBV7-6 and TRBJ1-2; 12 bases line up with TRBD1. After removal of 8 bases from V and 6 bases from J, the junction contained 13 bases not matched to a gene. The CDR3 length is 16 residues. Germline-derived CDR1 and CDR2 are SGHVS and FNYEAQ. The CDR3 nucleotides read TGTGCCAGCGGGGGGGACAGGGGGCGCGGTCGGGATGGCTACACCTTC. Translating gives CASGGDRGRGRDGYTF.

This rearrangement joins TRBV28 to TRBJ1-2; D gene ambiguous. V was clipped by 10 bases and J by 0 bases, with 12 bases between them. Germline V gene lookup returns CDR1 MDHEN and CDR2 SYDVKM. CDR3 length: 13 residues. CDR3 region: CATYEGTNYGYTF. DNA of the CDR3: TGTGCCACGTACGAGGGAACTAACTATGGCTACACCTTC.

The genes are TRBV19 and TRBJ2-3; tentative D call: TRBD1 (5 bases). Germline lookup yields CDR1 LNHDA and CDR2 SQIVND (reference sequence). CDR3 length equals 14 residues. The ends were cut back, 4 bases at V and 5 bases at J, with 13 bases in the middle. This CDR3 is CASSSDRGQDTQYF. In DNA, the CDR3 is TGTGCCAGTAGTAGCGACAGAGGTCAAGATACGCAGTATTTT.